This paragraph covers one T cell receptor (beta chain) sequence. The sample comes from a study of blood T cell repertoires in COVID-19. Study background: Italy, Spain and the United States were the sources of the convalescent and acute COVID-19 samples. Sources were T cells, B-cell-depleted T cells, or PBMCs; the material itself was cDNA or gDNA.

Original processing notes: Reference gene primer amplification in the assay estimated nucleated cell counts. Produced via immunoSEQ multiplex PCR; TCRdb's table is partial and in-frame only. The DNA was the basis for D and trimming; V, J and clone size are from that table. Of 260,000 or so clones in the sample, approximately 86% were seen once. The CDR3 runs to 14 residues. V was pared by 0 bases and J by 8 bases, with 13 bases between. Germline V gives CDR1 LGHNA, CDR2 YSLEER. The material sequenced was peripheral blood. The chain couples TRBV4-3 to TRBJ1-2; D uncertain. This TCR was recovered from a human donor in a cohort sampled during active COVID-19. The CDR3 loop reads CASSQEGVPGGYTF. CDR3 coding DNA: TGCGCCAGCAGCCAAGAGGGAGTTCCCGGGGGCTACACCTTC.